The sequence of this T cell receptor beta chain was determined in a study of breast tumors, draining lymph nodes, adjacent tissues. Study results and caveats: The data were judged consistent with most tumor T cells coming from lymph node and expanding in tumor. Tumor TCR diversity was below lymph nodes but above nontumor tissue. Tumor and nontumor repertoires were significantly more similar in luminal-like than in basal-like breast cancer. Tumor T cell lymph node origin was a supported hypothesis, not proven.

One entry per CDR3 protein, called by TCRdb with MiXCR from the multiplex PCR reads. The sample gives 50,000 to 65,000 distinct CDR3 sequences, roughly two fifths of which show up once; roughly a tenth is in the top ten. Comments on this clonotype: Its antigen is unknown.

Germline V gives CDR1 SQVTM, CDR2 ANQGSEA. The CDR3 consists of 12 residues. V was clipped by 6 bases and J by 2 bases, with 10 bases between them. This sequence was found in a female donor with breast cancer. Some clones in this sample may be carry-over from other donors' samples. This sequence joins TRBV29-1 and TRBJ1-1, with unresolved D. Input material: breast tumor tissue. The CDR3 sequence: CSVSRRNTEAFF. For the CDR3, the DNA is TGCAGCGTGAGCAGGCGTAACACTGAAGCTTTCTTT.